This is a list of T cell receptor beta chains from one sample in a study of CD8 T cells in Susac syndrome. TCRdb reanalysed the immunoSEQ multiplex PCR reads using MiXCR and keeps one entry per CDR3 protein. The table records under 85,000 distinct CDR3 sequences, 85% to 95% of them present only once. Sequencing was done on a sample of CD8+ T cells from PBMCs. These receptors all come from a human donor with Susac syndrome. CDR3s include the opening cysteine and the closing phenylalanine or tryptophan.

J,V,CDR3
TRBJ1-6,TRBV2,CASSERGADNSPLHF
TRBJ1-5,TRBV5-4,CASSSGQGPQPQHF
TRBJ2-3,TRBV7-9,CASSHSGSSTDTQYF
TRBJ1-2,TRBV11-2,CASSPGTASGYGYTF
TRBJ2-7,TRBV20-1,CSAPRQGAYEQYF
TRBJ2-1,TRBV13,CASSITTSGEYNEQFF
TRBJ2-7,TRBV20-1,CSALIPTTENEQYF
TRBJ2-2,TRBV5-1,CASSSIEREWELFF
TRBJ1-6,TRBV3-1,CASSQPTGQGFSPLHF
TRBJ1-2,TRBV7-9,CASSSVRQASYGYTF
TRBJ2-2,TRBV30,CAWKSGQGETGELFF
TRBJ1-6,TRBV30,CAWSVGTGFNSPLHF
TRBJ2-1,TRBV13,CASRETPFYNEQFF
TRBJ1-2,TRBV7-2,CASSEQGVYGYTF
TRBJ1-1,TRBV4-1,CASSQDRSPLAFF
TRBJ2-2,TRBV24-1,CATSAGSSGELFF
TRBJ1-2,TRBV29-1,CSVFDRGFPGDGYTF
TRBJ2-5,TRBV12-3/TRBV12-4,CASSAFSETQYF
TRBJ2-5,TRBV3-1,CASTLTDHRERETQYF
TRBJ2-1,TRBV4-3,CASTPDSSYNEQFF
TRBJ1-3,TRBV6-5,CASSETPSGNTIYF
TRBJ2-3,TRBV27,CASSWVGTTDTQYF
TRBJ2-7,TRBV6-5,CASSYLGLAGHEQYF
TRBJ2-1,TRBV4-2,CASSQESEPAPYNEQFF
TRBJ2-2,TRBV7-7,CASSFVAGAGTGELFF
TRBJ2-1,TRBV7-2,CASSLIAGPYNEQFF
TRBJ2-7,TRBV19,CASSSYRGSTYEQYF
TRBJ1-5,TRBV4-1,CASSHTGPQPQHF
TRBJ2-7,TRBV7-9,CASSFPGQGNYEQYF
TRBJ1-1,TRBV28,CASSFLEGSVAFF